A selection of T cell receptor beta chains follows, all from one sample in a study of blood T cell repertoires in COVID-19. Generated by immunoSEQ multiplex PCR, the TCRdb table keeps only in-frame clones and is missing some. The repertoire holds around 74,000 clones, with around 85% as singletons. The sequencing input was peripheral blood. All receptors come from a man in his thirties or forties with acute or convalescent COVID-19. Both conserved end residues are part of each CDR3. The D gene is left open where the match is weak. Rows may omit the clone size; those that give it use once, few, many or a size class.

clone_size	d_call	v_call	j_call	cdr3_nt	cdr3_aa
.	TRBD1	TRBV7-9	TRBJ1-2	TGTGCCAGCAGCTTAGGACAGGGTGGCTATGGCTACACCTTC	CASSLGQGGYGYTF
.	.	TRBV6-5	TRBJ1-2	TGTGCCAGCACCACGATCAGGGGCGGCTATGGCTACACCTTC	CASTTIRGGYGYTF
.	.	TRBV11-2	TRBJ2-7	TGTGCCAGCAGCTTTGCGGTTGGTGGGAGTTTTAAGATTGAGCAGTACTTC	CASSFAVGGSFKIEQYF
few	.	TRBV7-9	TRBJ2-2	TGTGCCAGCAGCTTAGCGCGAGATCTAGGGAGGAACGGGGAGCTGTTTTTT	CASSLARDLGRNGELFF
once	TRBD1	TRBV15	TRBJ2-3	TGTGCCACCGAGGGGGCGGGCACAGATACGCAGTATTTT	CATEGAGTDTQYF
.	TRBD1	TRBV3-1/TRBV3-2	TRBJ2-1	TGTGCCAGCAGCCAGCGGACAGGGAACAATGAGCAGTTCTTC	CASSQRTGNNEQFF
.	.	TRBV5-5	TRBJ1-2	TGTGCCAGCAGCTTGGGACAGTTTAACTATGGCTACACCTTC	CASSLGQFNYGYTF
once	.	TRBV12-3/TRBV12-4	TRBJ2-1	TGTGCCATACTCAGGGGTGCCTACAATGAGCAGTTCTTC	CAILRGAYNEQFF
.	.	TRBV4-1	TRBJ2-5	TGCGCCAGCAGCCAAGGAAGCTCCCGGGGTCAAGAGACCCAGTACTTC	CASSQGSSRGQETQYF
once	.	TRBV5-8	TRBJ1-5	TGTGCCAGCAGCTTTTGGGGCCACGCTCAGCCCCAGCATTTT	CASSFWGHAQPQHF
.	.	TRBV10-2	TRBJ2-7	TGCGCCAGCAGTGAGTCGAGAGACAAGTCTGAGCAGTACTTC	CASSESRDKSEQYF
.	.	TRBV27	TRBJ2-3	TGTGCCAGCAGTTTATTTCGACGGGAGCCAGATACGCAGTATTTT	CASSLFRREPDTQYF
.	TRBD1	TRBV5-1	TRBJ2-2	TGCGCCAGCAGCCCCTCTACAGGGGGCGCAAAATCCGGGGAGCTGTTTTTT	CASSPSTGGAKSGELFF
.	TRBD1	TRBV28	TRBJ2-4	TGTGCCAGCAGTTTACGGGACAGGGGGTTTATAGCCAAAAACATTCAGTACTTC	CASSLRDRGFIAKNIQYF
.	.	TRBV21-1	TRBJ2-7	TGTGCCAGCAGCAAAGCAGCGGGATTCAGGGGCTACGAGCAGTACTTC	CASSKAAGFRGYEQYF
once	TRBD1	TRBV11-2	TRBJ1-2	TGTGCCAGCAGCCAAACAGGGGTGGTTGGATACGGGTACACCTTC	CASSQTGVVGYGYTF
few	.	TRBV7-3	TRBJ1-2	TGTGCCAGCAGCCCAGTACGGGTTCCTGGCTACACCTTC	CASSPVRVPGYTF
.	.	TRBV9	TRBJ2-3	TGTGCCAGCAGCGTTTCTCCGGGACACACCACAGATACGCAGTATTTT	CASSVSPGHTTDTQYF
once	TRBD1	TRBV28	TRBJ2-7	TGTGCCAGCAGTGCAGGGGGCGAGCAGTACTTC	CASSAGGEQYF
.	TRBD1	TRBV29-1	TRBJ1-2	TGCAGCGTGGAAAGACAGGGAGACTATGGCTACACCTTC	CSVERQGDYGYTF
.	.	TRBV30	TRBJ2-1	TGTGCCTGGAGTGTTGAAGGGGGAGGGTACAATGAGCAGTTCTTC	CAWSVEGGGYNEQFF
.	.	TRBV10-1	TRBJ1-1	TGCGCCAGCAGTGAGTCAGGGGACACTGAAGCTTTCTTT	CASSESGDTEAFF
.	.	TRBV7-3	TRBJ2-3	TGTGCCAGCAGCTTATCCCGGGGGGATACGCAGTATTTT	CASSLSRGDTQYF
.	TRBD1	TRBV28	TRBJ2-5	TGTGCCAGCAGTAGGACAGGGGAGACCCAGTACTTC	CASSRTGETQYF
.	TRBD2	TRBV28	TRBJ2-1	TGTGCCAGCAGTCGCCTGGGAAGCGGGAGTTACAATGAGCAGTTCTTC	CASSRLGSGSYNEQFF
.	.	TRBV9	TRBJ2-2	TGTGCCAGCAGCGTAGCTACGGGAGTCGGCACCGGGGAGCTGTTTTTT	CASSVATGVGTGELFF
once	TRBD2	TRBV4-2	TRBJ2-3	TGTGCCAGCAGTCTAGGACTAGCGGGAGTTCAAGATACGCAGTATTTT	CASSLGLAGVQDTQYF
.	TRBD2	TRBV4-3	TRBJ2-1	TGCGCCAGCAGCCAAGATCAAAGCGGGAGGGCCTACAATGAGCAGTTCTTC	CASSQDQSGRAYNEQFF
.	.	TRBV7-2	TRBJ2-7	TGTGCCAGCAGCTTAGGGACTGAATACGAGCAGTACTTC	CASSLGTEYEQYF
.	.	TRBV11-3	TRBJ2-3	TGTGCCAGCAGCACCCGGACAGATACGCAGTATTTT	CASSTRTDTQYF
.	.	TRBV5-1	TRBJ2-7	TGCGCCAGCAGCGAACCTAGCGCCTCCTACGAGCAGTACTTC	CASSEPSASYEQYF
.	TRBD1	TRBV7-2	TRBJ1-2	TGTGCCAGCAGCTCTGACAGGGACTCTGGCTACACCTTC	CASSSDRDSGYTF
.	.	TRBV6-2/TRBV6-3	TRBJ1-2	TGTGCCAGCAGTTACCCTAAAAGTCATGGCTACACCTTC	CASSYPKSHGYTF
.	TRBD1	TRBV19	TRBJ2-2	TGTGCCAGTAGGACCGGGACAGGGCCTAACACCGGGGAGCTGTTTTTT	CASRTGTGPNTGELFF
few	TRBD2	TRBV2	TRBJ2-7	TGTGCCAGCAGTGCATGGGAGGGCCACTTC	CASSAWEGHF
.	.	TRBV7-2	TRBJ2-5	TGTGCCAGCAGCTTATTTCAAGCTCAAGAGACCCAGTACTTC	CASSLFQAQETQYF
.	.	TRBV7-3	TRBJ2-7	TGTGCCAGCAGCTTAACGCCCGGGAGCTCCTACGAGCAGTACTTC	CASSLTPGSSYEQYF
.	TRBD1	TRBV9	TRBJ2-7	TGTGCCAGCAGCCCTCGAGGTGGAGCAGGGGGTCACTCCTACGAGCAGTACTTC	CASSPRGGAGGHSYEQYF
.	.	TRBV6-6	TRBJ1-4	TGTGCCAGCAGTTCCGACAGTGGACTAAATGAAAAACTGTTTTTT	CASSSDSGLNEKLFF
.	TRBD2	TRBV5-8	TRBJ2-7	TGTGCCAGCAGCCCGGGGGGGGCGGGGGAGCAGTACTTC	CASSPGGAGEQYF
once	.	TRBV5-4	TRBJ1-2	TGTGCCAGCAGCCCCCCCCAGGCCCATGAGGGCTACACCTTC	CASSPPQAHEGYTF
.	TRBD2	TRBV28	TRBJ2-4	TGTGCCAGCAGCCGAAGATATCAGCGGGAGCGGGCCAAAAACATTCAGTACTTC	CASSRRYQRERAKNIQYF
.	TRBD2	TRBV4-3	TRBJ2-7	TGCGCCAGCAGCCAACTACCCGGGGGGTCCGACTACGAGCAGTACTTC	CASSQLPGGSDYEQYF
.	TRBD2	TRBV28	TRBJ2-5	TGTGCCAGCACCCCAGTCGGAGGACTAGGCGGGACCCAGTACTTC	CASTPVGGLGGTQYF
.	.	TRBV6-6	TRBJ1-1	TGTGCCAGCAGTTCCGAGCTCATGAACACTGAAGCTTTCTTT	CASSSELMNTEAFF
few	.	TRBV6-5	TRBJ1-6	TGTGCCAGCAGTTACCGAGAGGGCTATAATTCACCCCTCCACTTT	CASSYREGYNSPLHF
.	TRBD2	TRBV7-2	TRBJ2-1	TGTGCCAGCAGAGCGCCGGGACTAGGCAATGAGCAGTTCTTC	CASRAPGLGNEQFF
.	.	TRBV18	TRBJ2-7	TGTGCCAGCTCACCGGGCAGTAAGACCTACGAGCAGTACTTC	CASSPGSKTYEQYF
.	TRBD2	TRBV4-1	TRBJ2-3	TGCGCCAGCAGCCGCCCGGGACTAGTGAGCACAGATACGCAGTATTTT	CASSRPGLVSTDTQYF
.	TRBD1	TRBV4-2	TRBJ1-1	TGTGCCAGCAGCCAAGTGATGGGACAGGGTCGCACTGAAGCTTTCTTT	CASSQVMGQGRTEAFF